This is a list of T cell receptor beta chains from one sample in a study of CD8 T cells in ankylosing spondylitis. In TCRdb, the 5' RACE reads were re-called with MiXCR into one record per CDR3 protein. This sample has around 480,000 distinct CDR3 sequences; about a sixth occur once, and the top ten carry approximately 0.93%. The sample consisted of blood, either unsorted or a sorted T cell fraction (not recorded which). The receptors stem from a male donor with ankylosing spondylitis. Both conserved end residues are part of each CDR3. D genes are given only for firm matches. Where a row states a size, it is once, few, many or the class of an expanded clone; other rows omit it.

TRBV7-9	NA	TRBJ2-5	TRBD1	CASSKRQGGETQYF	TGTGCCAGCAGCAAACGACAGGGGGGAGAGACCCAGTACTTC
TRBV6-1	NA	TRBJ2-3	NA	CATRERNLSTDTQYF	TGTGCCACCAGGGAGCGGAACCTATCAACAGATACGCAGTATTTT
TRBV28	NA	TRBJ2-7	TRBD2	CASAASGAYEQYF	TGTGCCAGCGCGGCTAGCGGTGCCTACGAGCAGTACTTC
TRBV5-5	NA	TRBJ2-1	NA	CASSLSTSYNEQFF	TGTGCCAGCAGCTTGAGTACTTCCTACAATGAGCAGTTCTTC
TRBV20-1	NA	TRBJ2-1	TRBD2	CSAPGLAVYNEQFF	TGCAGTGCCCCGGGACTAGCGGTCTACAATGAGCAGTTCTTC
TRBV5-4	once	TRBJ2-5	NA	CASSLGGLSVRGGETQYF	TGTGCCAGCAGCCTGGGAGGCCTTAGCGTGAGGGGCGGCGAGACCCAGTACTTC
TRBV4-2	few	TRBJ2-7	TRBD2	CASSPTTGGPYEQYF	TGTGCCAGCAGTCCGACGACGGGAGGCCCCTACGAGCAGTACTTC
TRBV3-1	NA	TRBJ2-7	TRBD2	CASSQINSGSYEQYF	TGTGCCAGCAGCCAAATCAATAGCGGGAGCTACGAGCAGTACTTC
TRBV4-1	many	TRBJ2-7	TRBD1	CASSQAGTGDREQYF	TGCGCCAGCAGCCAGGCCGGGACAGGGGATCGGGAGCAGTACTTC
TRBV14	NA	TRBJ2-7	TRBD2	CASSQDWREAYEQYF	TGTGCCAGCAGCCAAGACTGGCGGGAGGCTTACGAGCAGTACTTC